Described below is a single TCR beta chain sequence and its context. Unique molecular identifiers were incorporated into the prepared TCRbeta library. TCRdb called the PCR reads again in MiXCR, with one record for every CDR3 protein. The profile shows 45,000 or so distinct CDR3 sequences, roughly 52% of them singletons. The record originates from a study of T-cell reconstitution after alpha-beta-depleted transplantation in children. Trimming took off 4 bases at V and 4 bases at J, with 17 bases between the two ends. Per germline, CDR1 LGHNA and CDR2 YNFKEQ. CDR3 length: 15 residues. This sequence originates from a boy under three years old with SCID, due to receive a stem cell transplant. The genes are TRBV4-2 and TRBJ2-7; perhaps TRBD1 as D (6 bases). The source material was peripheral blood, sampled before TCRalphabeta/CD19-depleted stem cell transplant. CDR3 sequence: CASSPLNDRQYEQYF. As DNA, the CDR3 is TGTGCCAGCAGCCCGCTTAATGACAGGCAGTACGAGCAGTACTTC.